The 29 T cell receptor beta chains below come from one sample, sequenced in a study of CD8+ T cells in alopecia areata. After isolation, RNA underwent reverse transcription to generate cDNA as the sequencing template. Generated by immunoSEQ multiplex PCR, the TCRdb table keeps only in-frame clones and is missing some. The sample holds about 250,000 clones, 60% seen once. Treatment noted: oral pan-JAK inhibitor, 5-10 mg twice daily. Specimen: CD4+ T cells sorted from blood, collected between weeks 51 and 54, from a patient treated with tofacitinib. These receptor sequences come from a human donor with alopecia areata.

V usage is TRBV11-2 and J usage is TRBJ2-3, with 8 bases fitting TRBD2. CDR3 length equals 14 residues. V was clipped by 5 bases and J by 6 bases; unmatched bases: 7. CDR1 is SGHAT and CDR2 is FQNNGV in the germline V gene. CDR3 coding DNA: TGTGCCAGCAGCCCTCGGACTAGCATGGATACGCAGTATTTT. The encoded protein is CASSPRTSMDTQYF.

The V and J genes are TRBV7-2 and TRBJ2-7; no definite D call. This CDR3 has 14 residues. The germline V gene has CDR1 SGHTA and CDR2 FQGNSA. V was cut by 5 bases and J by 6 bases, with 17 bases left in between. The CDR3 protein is CASSPMAALREQYF. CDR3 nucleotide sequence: TGTGCCAGCAGCCCCATGGCAGCTTTACGCGAGCAGTACTTC.

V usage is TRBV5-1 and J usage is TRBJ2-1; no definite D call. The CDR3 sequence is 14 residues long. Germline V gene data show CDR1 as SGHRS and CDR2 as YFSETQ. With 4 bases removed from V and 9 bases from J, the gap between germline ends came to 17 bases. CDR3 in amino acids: CASSHPQEGGEQFF. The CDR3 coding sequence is TGCGCCAGCAGCCACCCCCAGGAAGGTGGTGAGCAGTTCTTC.

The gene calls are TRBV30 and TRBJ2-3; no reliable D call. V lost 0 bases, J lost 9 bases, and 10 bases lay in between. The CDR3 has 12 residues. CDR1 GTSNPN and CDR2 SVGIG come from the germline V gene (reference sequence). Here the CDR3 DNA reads TGTGCCTGGAGTGTACCCCAACAGACGCAGTATTTT. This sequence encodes CAWSVPQQTQYF. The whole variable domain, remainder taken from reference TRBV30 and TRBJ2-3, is SQTIHQWPATLVQPVGSPLSLECTVEGTSNPNLYWYRQAAGRGLQLLFYSVGIGQISSEVPQNLSASRPQDRQFILSSKKLLLSDSGFYLCAWSVPQQTQYFGPGTRLTVL.

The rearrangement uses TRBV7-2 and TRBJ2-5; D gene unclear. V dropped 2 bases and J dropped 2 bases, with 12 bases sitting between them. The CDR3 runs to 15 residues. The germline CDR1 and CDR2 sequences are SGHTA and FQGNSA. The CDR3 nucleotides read TGTGCCAGCAGCTTATTGGGTTTTCGGCAAGAGACCCAGTACTTC. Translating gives CASSLLGFRQETQYF.

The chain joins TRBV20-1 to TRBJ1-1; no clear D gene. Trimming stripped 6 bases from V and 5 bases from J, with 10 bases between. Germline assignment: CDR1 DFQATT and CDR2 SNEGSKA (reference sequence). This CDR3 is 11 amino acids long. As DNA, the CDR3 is TGCAGTGCACTCACCCGGACTGAAGCTTTCTTT. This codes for CSALTRTEAFF.

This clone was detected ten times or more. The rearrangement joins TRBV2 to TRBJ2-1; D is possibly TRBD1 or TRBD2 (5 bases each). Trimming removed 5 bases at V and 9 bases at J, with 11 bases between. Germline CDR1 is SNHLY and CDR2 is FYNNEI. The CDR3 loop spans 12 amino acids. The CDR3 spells CASSWGSPEQFF. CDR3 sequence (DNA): TGTGCCAGCAGTTGGGGGTCACCTGAGCAGTTCTTC.

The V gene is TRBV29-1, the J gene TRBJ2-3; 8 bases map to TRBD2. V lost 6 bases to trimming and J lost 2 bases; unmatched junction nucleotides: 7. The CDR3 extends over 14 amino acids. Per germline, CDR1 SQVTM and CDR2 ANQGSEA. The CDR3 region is CSVDPGGNTDTQYF. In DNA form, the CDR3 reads TGCAGCGTCGATCCGGGGGGGAACACAGATACGCAGTATTTT.

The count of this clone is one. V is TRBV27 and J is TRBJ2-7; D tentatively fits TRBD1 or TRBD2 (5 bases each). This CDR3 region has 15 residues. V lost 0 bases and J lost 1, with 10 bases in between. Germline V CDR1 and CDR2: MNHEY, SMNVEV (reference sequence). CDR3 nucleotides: TGTGCCAGCAGTTTATCACGGGGCAGATCCTACGAGCAGTACTTC. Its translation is CASSLSRGRSYEQYF.

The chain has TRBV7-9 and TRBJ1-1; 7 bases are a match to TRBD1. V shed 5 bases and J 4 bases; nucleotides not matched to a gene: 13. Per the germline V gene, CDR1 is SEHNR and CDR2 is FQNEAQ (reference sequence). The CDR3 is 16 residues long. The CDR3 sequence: CASSSDGTEVGTEAFF. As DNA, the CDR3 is TGTGCCAGCAGCAGTGACGGGACAGAAGTTGGCACTGAAGCTTTCTTT.

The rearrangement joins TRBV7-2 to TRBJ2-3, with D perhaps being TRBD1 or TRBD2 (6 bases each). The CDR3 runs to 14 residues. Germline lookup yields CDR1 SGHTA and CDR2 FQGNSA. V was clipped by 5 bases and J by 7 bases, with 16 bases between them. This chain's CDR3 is CASSPAQGRHTQYF. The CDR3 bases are TGTGCCAGCAGCCCAGCCCAGGGGAGGCATACGCAGTATTTT.

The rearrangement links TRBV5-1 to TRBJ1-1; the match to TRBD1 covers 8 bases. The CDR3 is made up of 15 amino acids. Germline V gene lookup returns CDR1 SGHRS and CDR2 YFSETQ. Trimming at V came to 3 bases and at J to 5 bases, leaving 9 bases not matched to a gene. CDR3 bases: TGCGCCAGCAGCTGGGGGCAGGGGGCGAGAACTGAAGCTTTCTTT. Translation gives CASSWGQGARTEAFF.

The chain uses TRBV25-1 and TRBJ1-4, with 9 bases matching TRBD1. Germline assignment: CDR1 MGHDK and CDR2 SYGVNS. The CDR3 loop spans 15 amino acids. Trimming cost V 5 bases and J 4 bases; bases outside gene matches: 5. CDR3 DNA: TGTGCCAGCAGTTCTCCGGGACAGGGTAATGAAAAACTGTTTTTT. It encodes CASSSPGQGNEKLFF.

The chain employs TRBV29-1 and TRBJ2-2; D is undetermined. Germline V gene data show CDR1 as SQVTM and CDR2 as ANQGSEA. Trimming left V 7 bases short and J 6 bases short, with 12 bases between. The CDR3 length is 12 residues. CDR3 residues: CSAPDGPGELFF. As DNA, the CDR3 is TGCAGCGCCCCGGACGGGCCCGGGGAGCTGTTTTTT.

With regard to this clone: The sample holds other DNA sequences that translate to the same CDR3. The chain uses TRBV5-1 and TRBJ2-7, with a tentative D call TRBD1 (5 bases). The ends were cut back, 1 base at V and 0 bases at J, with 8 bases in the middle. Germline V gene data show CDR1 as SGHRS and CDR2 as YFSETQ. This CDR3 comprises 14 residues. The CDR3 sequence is CASSLTGSSYEQYF. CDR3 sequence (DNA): TGCGCCAGCAGCTTGACAGGTAGCTCCTACGAGCAGTACTTC.

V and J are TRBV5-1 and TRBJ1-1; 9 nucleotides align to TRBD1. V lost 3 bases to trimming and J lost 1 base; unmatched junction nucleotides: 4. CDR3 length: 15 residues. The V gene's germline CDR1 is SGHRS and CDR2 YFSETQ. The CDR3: CASSSGQGPNTEAFF. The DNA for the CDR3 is TGCGCCAGCAGCTCAGGACAGGGGCCGAACACTGAAGCTTTCTTT.

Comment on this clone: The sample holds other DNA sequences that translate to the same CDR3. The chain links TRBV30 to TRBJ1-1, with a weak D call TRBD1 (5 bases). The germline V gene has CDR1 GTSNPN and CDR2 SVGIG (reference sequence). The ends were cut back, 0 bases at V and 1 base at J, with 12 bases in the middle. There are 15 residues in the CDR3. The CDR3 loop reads CAWSVWAGPNTEAFF. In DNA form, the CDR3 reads TGTGCCTGGAGTGTCTGGGCAGGGCCGAACACTGAAGCTTTCTTT.

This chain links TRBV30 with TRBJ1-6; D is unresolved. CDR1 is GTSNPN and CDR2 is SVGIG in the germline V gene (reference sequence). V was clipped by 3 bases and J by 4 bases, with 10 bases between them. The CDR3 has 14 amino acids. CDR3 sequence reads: CAWRHTPYNSPLHF. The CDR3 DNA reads TGTGCCTGGAGGCACACACCTTATAATTCACCCCTCCACTTT. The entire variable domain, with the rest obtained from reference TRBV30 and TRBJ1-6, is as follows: SQTIHQWPATLVQPVGSPLSLECTVEGTSNPNLYWYRQAAGRGLQLLFYSVGIGQISSEVPQNLSASRPQDRQFILSSKKLLLSDSGFYLCAWRHTPYNSPLHFGNGTRLTVT.

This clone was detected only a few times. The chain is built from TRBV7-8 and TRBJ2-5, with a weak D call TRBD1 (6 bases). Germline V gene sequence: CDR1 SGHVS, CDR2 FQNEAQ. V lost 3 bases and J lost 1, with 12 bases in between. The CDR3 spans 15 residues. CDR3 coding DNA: TGTGCCAGCAGCTTCCCCGCGGACAGCCAAGAGACCCAGTACTTC. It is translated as CASSFPADSQETQYF.

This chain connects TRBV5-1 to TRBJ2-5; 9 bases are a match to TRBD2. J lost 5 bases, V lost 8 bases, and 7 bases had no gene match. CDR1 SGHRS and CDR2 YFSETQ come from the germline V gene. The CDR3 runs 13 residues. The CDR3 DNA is TGCGCCAGTTCCCTAGCGGGGAAGGAGACCCAGTACTTC. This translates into CASSLAGKETQYF.

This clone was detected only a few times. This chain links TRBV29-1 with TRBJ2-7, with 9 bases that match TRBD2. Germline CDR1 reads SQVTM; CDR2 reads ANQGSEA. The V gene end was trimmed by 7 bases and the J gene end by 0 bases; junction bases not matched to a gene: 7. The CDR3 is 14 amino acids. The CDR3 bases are TGCAGCGCTTTGAAAGCGGGGGGCTCCTACGAGCAGTACTTC. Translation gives CSALKAGGSYEQYF.

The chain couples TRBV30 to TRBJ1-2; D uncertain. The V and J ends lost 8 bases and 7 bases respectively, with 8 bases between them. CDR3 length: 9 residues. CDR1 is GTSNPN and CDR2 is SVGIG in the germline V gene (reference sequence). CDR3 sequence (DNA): TGTGCCACCGATTCTGGCTACACCTTC. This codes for CATDSGYTF.

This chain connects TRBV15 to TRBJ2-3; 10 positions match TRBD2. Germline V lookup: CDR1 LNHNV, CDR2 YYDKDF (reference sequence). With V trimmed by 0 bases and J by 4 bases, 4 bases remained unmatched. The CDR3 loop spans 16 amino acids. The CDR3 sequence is CATSREGLASPDTQYF. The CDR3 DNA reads TGTGCCACCAGCAGAGAGGGACTAGCGTCCCCAGATACGCAGTATTTT.

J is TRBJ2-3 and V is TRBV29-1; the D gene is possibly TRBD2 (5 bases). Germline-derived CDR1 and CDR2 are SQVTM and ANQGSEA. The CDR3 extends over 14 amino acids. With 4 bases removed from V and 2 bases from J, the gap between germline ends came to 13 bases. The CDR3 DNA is TGCAGCGTTGCACGGGATAGTCCCACAGATACGCAGTATTTT. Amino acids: CSVARDSPTDTQYF.

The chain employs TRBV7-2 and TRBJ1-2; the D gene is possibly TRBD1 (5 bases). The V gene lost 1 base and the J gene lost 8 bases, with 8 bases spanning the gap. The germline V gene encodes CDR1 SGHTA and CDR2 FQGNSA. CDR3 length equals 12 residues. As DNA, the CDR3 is TGTGCCAGCAGCTTAGAGCAGGGCGGCTACACCTTC. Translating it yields CASSLEQGGYTF.

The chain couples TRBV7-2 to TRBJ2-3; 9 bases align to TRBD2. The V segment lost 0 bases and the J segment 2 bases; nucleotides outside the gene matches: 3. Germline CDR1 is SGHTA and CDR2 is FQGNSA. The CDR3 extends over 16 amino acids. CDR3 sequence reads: CASSLARGLATDTQYF. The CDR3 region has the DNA TGTGCCAGCAGCTTAGCACGGGGACTAGCCACAGATACGCAGTATTTT.

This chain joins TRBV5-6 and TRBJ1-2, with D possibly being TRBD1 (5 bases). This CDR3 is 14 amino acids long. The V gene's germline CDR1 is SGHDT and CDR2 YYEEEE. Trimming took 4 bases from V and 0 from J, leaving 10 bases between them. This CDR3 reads CASSLGGANYGYTF. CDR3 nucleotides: TGTGCCAGCAGCCTCGGGGGGGCTAACTATGGCTACACCTTC.

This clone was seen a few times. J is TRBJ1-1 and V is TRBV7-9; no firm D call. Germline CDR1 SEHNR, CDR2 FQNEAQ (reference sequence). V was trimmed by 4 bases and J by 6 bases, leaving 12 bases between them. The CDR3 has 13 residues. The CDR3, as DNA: TGTGCCAGCAGCTCTATCCGCCAAGCTGAAGCTTTCTTT. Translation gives CASSSIRQAEAFF.

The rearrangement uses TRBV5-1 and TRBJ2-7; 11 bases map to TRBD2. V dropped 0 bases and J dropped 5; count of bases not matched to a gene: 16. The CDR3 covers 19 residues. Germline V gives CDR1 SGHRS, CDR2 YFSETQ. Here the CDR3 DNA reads TGCGCCAGCAGCTTGGATCCCCTCGCTAGCGGGGGGACCCCCCACGAGCAGTACTTC. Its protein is CASSLDPLASGGTPHEQYF.